This entry lists 21 T cell receptor beta chains sequenced from one sample in a study of TIL therapy for anti-PD-1-resistant metastatic lung cancer. Time point reported: pre-treatment sample, taken before nivolumab and TIL therapy. The tumor samples were excised metastases, mostly pleural nodules or supraclavicular lymph nodes. Sequencing used immunoSEQ v3. Clones were sequenced by immunoSEQ multiplex PCR, and TCRdb holds only the in-frame ones, with some missing. The sample carries some 90,000 clones, less than 70% recorded once. This specimen consisted of tumor tissue, obtained at baseline. The receptors here all came from a person aged 30 to 80 with non-small cell lung cancer.

The chain carries TRBV6-6 and TRBJ1-3, with 7 positions matching TRBD1. J lost 6 bases, V lost 0 bases, and 5 bases had no gene match. CDR1 is MNHNY, CDR2 SVGAGI, per germline (reference sequence). The CDR3 length is 15 residues. CDR3 loop: CASSYSVTGKNTIYF. CDR3 DNA: TGTGCCAGCAGTTACTCAGTGACAGGGAAAAACACCATATATTTT.

The genes are TRBV28 and TRBJ2-1; 12 positions agree with TRBD2. Germline loops: CDR1 MDHEN, CDR2 SYDVKM. J was trimmed by 7 bases and V by 5 bases; bases with no gene match: 6. There are 15 residues in the CDR3. CDR3 nucleotides: TGTGCCAGCAGTCCTTGGACTAGCGGGACTAATGAGCAGTTCTTC. Its protein is CASSPWTSGTNEQFF.

The chain couples TRBV14 to TRBJ2-7, with D perhaps matching TRBD1 (6 bases). The CDR3 is 15 amino acids. Germline CDR1 and CDR2: SGHDN and FVKESK. V was shortened by 4 bases and J by 5 bases, with 18 bases between the two germline ends. The CDR3 region is CASSPGDTWSNEQYF. In DNA, the CDR3 is TGTGCCAGCAGCCCCGGGGACACGTGGTCCAACGAGCAGTACTTC.

The gene calls are TRBV6-2 or TRBV6-3 and TRBJ2-1; D is unclear. Germline CDR1 MNHEY, CDR2 SVGEGT. V shed 2 bases and J shed 8 bases, with 13 bases lying between them. This CDR3 is built from 14 residues. The CDR3: CASSYPARSDEQFF. The CDR3 DNA sequence: TGTGCCAGCAGTTACCCCGCTAGATCTGATGAGCAGTTCTTC.

This clone appeared once. An end of the junction does not agree with germline; a read error may underlie this. This specimen includes other DNA sequences encoding the same CDR3. The rearrangement joins TRBV5-1 to TRBJ1-1; no reliable D call. CDR3 length equals 14 residues. The germline V gene has CDR1 SGHRS and CDR2 YFSETQ. In DNA, the CDR3 is TGCGCCAGCAGCCGTCTAGACCGGAACACTGAAGCTTTTTTT. Amino acids: CASSRLDRNTEAFF. Variable domain in full (rest from reference TRBV5-1 and TRBJ1-1): KAGVTQTPRYLIKTRGQQVTLSCSPISGHRSVSWYQQTPGQGLQFLFEYFSETQRNKGNFPGRFSGRQFSNSRSEMNVSTLELGDSALYLCASSRLDRNTEAFFGQGTRLTVV.

This clone has ten or more counts. The chain is built from TRBV5-1 and TRBJ1-1, with 8 nucleotides matching TRBD1. The CDR3 has 16 residues. J was trimmed by 1 base and V by 0 bases; bases with no gene match: 5. In germline, CDR1 is SGHRS, CDR2 YFSETQ. The CDR3 is CASSLGQGRPNTEAFF. CDR3 DNA: TGCGCCAGCAGCTTGGGACAGGGGCGACCGAACACTGAAGCTTTCTTT.

The rearrangement links TRBV6-2 or TRBV6-3 to TRBJ2-5; possibly TRBD1 for D (5 bases). This CDR3 is built from 15 residues. The germline V and J ends were trimmed by 6 bases and 5 bases, with 19 bases remaining between them. Per the germline V gene, CDR1 is MNHEY and CDR2 is SVGEGT. This CDR3 is CASSPQGREWETQYF. The DNA for the CDR3 is TGTGCCAGCAGCCCTCAGGGTCGAGAGTGGGAGACCCAGTACTTC.

In its sample, this clone was seen a few times. The rearrangement links TRBV5-1 to TRBJ1-2; a possible D gene is TRBD1 (5 bases). Between the trimmed V and J ends, which lost 4 bases and 2 bases, there was a span of 18 bases. Germline V gene data show CDR1 as SGHRS and CDR2 as YFSETQ. The CDR3 length is 16 residues. CDR3 coding DNA: TGCGCCAGCAGCCTTGAGAGGGGCGTTTCGAACTATGGCTACACCTTC. This gives the protein CASSLERGVSNYGYTF.

This clone was found once. The CDR3 region is CASSPRDDNEQFF. For the CDR3, the DNA is TGTGCCAGCAGCCCCCGGGACGACAATGAGCAGTTCTTC. This chain links TRBV21-1 with TRBJ2-1. TRBV21-1 is given as a pseudogene. The CDR3 runs to 13 residues.

The chain employs TRBV2 and TRBJ2-7; no clear D gene. The length of the CDR3 is 11 residues. Germline loops: CDR1 SNHLY, CDR2 FYNNEI. V lost 6 bases to trimming and J lost 7 bases, with 10 bases between them. The CDR3 protein is CASSHRLEQYF. CDR3 DNA sequence: TGTGCCAGCAGCCACCGGCTGGAGCAGTACTTC.

V is TRBV10-2 and J is TRBJ1-3; no definite D call. In germline, CDR1 is WSHSY, CDR2 SAAADI. Deletions cut 5 bases from V and 6 bases from J, with 14 bases between. CDR3 length: 14 residues. CDR3 DNA: TGCGCCAGCAGTCACCACGGGGTCGAAAACACCATATATTTT. As protein: CASSHHGVENTIYF.

V and J are TRBV4-1 and TRBJ1-4; unclear D gene. The CDR3 is 16 amino acids. In germline, CDR1 is MGHRA, CDR2 YSYEKL. The germline V and J ends were trimmed by 0 bases and 4 bases, with 12 bases remaining between them. For the CDR3, the DNA is TGCGCCAGCAGCCAAGATCGGGGAAACCTTAATGAAAAACTGTTTTTT. It specifies CASSQDRGNLNEKLFF.

The V gene is TRBV27, the J gene TRBJ2-6; 9 nucleotides align to TRBD1. The trim removed 4 bases at V and 2 bases at J, leaving 0 bases unmatched. The CDR3 length is 15 residues. Per the germline V gene, CDR1 is MNHEY and CDR2 is SMNVEV (reference sequence). The CDR3 bases are TGTGCCAGCAGTTACAGGGGGCCTGGGGCCAACGTCCTGACTTTC. Its protein product is CASSYRGPGANVLTF.

The chain combines TRBV7-6 with TRBJ2-2; D is uncertain. V lost 5 bases and J 4 bases, leaving 20 bases between the germline ends. CDR1 SGHVS and CDR2 FNYEAQ come from the germline V gene. The CDR3 spans 17 residues. CDR3 bases: TGTGCCAGCAGCCCCATTGGAGATCTAATTATCACCGGGGAGCTGTTTTTT. Its protein product is CASSPIGDLIITGELFF.

The CDR3 DNA is TGCGCCAGCAGCCAAGGCGGGAGCCGGGGAGATACGCAGTATTTT. Protein: CASSQGGSRGDTQYF. V and J are TRBV4-3 and TRBJ2-3; 7 bases line up with TRBD2. Germline CDR1 and CDR2: LGHNA and YSLEER. This CDR3 contains 15 residues. V gave up 1 base and J gave up 5 bases; unmatched junction bases: 6.

This clone was recorded once. The V gene is TRBV5-4, the J gene TRBJ2-5; 9 nucleotides line up with TRBD1. Germline trimming cut 4 bases from V and 5 bases from J; bases unmatched to any gene: 9. The CDR3 consists of 15 residues. The V gene's germline CDR1 is SGHNT and CDR2 YYREEE (reference sequence). This CDR3 is CASSLPGTGIETQYF. CDR3 nucleotide sequence: TGTGCCAGCAGCCTCCCCGGGACAGGGATCGAGACCCAGTACTTC. The entire variable domain, with the rest obtained from reference TRBV5-4 and TRBJ2-5, is as follows: ETGVTQSPTHLIKTRGQQVTLRCSSQSGHNTVSWYQQALGQGPQFIFQYYREEENGRGNFPPRFSGLQFPNYSSELNVNALELDDSALYLCASSLPGTGIETQYFGPGTRLLVL.

The chain couples TRBV7-3 to TRBJ2-2; TRBD2 is a possible D gene (6 bases). Trimming pared 3 bases from V and 5 bases from J, leaving 10 bases between. The CDR3 is 14 amino acids. Germline CDR1 and CDR2: SGHTA and FQGTGA. The CDR3 is CASSLASVTGELFF. CDR3 nucleotide sequence: TGTGCCAGCAGCTTGGCTAGCGTGACCGGGGAGCTGTTTTTT.

This chain uses TRBV5-5 with TRBJ1-5, with 9 bases matching TRBD1. V shed 3 bases and J 7 bases; nucleotides not matched to a gene: 11. The CDR3 sequence is 16 residues long. Germline CDR1 reads SGHKS; CDR2 reads YYEKEE (reference sequence). CDR3 DNA: TGTGCCAGCAGCTCGGGGACAGGGATCGGTCGACAGCCCCAGCATTTT. Translating gives CASSSGTGIGRQPQHF.

V usage is TRBV3-1 (or the pseudogene TRBV3-2) and J usage is TRBJ1-6; perhaps TRBD1 as D (6 bases). Between the trimmed V and J ends, which lost 8 bases and 7 bases, there was a span of 15 bases. Germline assignment: CDR1 LGHDT and CDR2 YNNKEL (reference sequence). The CDR3 is made up of 14 amino acids. The CDR3 reads CASRGPGVNSPLHF. The DNA of the CDR3 is TGTGCCAGCCGGGGGCCAGGGGTGAATTCACCCCTCCACTTT.

The count of this clone is one. This chain uses TRBV5-4 with TRBJ2-1; D remains ambiguous. Germline CDR1 and CDR2: SGHNT and YYREEE (reference sequence). This CDR3 spans 15 amino acids. Trimming pared 0 bases from V and 7 bases from J, leaving 14 bases between. DNA for the CDR3: TGTGCCAGCAGCTTGGTGTCAGGCTTAGGAAATGAGCAGTTCTTC. This sequence encodes CASSLVSGLGNEQFF. The full variable domain, in which reference TRBV5-4 and TRBJ2-1 provide the parts outside the CDR3, is ETGVTQSPTHLIKTRGQQVTLRCSSQSGHNTVSWYQQALGQGPQFIFQYYREEENGRGNFPPRFSGLQFPNYSSELNVNALELDDSALYLCASSLVSGLGNEQFFGPGTRLTVL.

V gene TRBV11-3 combines with J gene TRBJ2-1; TRBD1 or TRBD2 may be the D gene (5 bases each). The V and J ends lost 2 bases and 7 bases respectively, with 18 bases between them. The CDR3 is 16 amino acids. Germline CDR1 SGHNT, CDR2 YENEEA. In DNA, the CDR3 is TGTGCCAGCAGCTTACGGGGACCGCGCCGGCAAAATGAGCAGTTCTTC. Its protein product is CASSLRGPRRQNEQFF.